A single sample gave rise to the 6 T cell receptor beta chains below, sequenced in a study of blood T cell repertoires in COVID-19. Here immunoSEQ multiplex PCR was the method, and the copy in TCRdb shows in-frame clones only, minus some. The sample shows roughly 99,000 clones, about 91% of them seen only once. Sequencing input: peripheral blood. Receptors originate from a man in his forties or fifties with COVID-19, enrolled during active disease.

CDR3 nucleotides: TGCGCCAGCAGAGCCCCCGGGACAAGGGATTCACCCCTCCACTTT. This encodes CASRAPGTRDSPLHF. The chain is built from TRBV5-1 and TRBJ1-6; possible D gene TRBD1, 6 bases. Trimming removed 5 bases at V and 8 bases at J, with 17 bases between. Germline assignment: CDR1 SGHRS and CDR2 YFSETQ. The CDR3 totals 15 residues.

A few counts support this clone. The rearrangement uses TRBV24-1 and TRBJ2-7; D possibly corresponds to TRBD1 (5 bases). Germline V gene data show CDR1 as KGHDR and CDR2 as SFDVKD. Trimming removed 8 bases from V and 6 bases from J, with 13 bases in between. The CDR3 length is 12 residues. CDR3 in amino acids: CATIRSGIEQYF. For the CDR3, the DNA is TGTGCCACCATTAGGTCAGGGATCGAGCAGTACTTC.

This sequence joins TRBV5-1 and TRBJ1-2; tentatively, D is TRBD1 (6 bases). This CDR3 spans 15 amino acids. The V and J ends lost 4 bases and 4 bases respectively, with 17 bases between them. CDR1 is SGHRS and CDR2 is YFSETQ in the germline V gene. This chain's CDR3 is CASSRDRNGPYGYTF. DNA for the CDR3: TGCGCCAGCAGCCGCGACAGGAACGGGCCCTATGGCTACACCTTC.

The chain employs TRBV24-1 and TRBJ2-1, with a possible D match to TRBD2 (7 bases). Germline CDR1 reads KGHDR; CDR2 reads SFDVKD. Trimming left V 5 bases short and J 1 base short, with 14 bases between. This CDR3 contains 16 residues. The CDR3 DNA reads TGTGCCACCAGTGCCGGAGGGGGGGCTTCCTACAATGAGCAGTTCTTC. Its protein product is CATSAGGGASYNEQFF.

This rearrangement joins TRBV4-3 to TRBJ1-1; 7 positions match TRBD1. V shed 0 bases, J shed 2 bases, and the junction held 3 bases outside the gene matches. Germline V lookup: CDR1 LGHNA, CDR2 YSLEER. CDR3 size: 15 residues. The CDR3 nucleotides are TGCGCCAGCAGCCAAGACAGGGGGGCCAACACTGAAGCTTTCTTT. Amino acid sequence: CASSQDRGANTEAFF.

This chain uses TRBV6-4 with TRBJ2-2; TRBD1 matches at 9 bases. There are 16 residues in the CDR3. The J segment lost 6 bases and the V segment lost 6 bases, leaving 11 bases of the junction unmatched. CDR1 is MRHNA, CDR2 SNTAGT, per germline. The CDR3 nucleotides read TGTGCCAGCAGCTCCCGGAGGACAGGGGAGTCCGGGGAGCTGTTTTTT. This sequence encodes CASSSRRTGESGELFF.